Listed below are T cell receptor beta chains from one sample, sequenced in a study of shared clonotypes between healthy human individuals. Measured with immunoSEQ multiplex PCR; TCRdb has only the in-frame clones, and not every one. The table has over 850,000 clones, about four fifths seen once. Sample: memory CD4+ T cells from PBMCs. The receptors derive from a man between 18 and 29 years old in good health. Some clones in this sample may be carry-over from other donors' samples. The CDR3 runs from the conserved cysteine through the conserved F or W. Fields, in order: clone size, V gene, D gene, J gene, CDR3 DNA, CDR3 protein. A D gene is named only where the DNA matches it firmly. Size is omitted from some rows. Given values are once, few, many or a class for expanded clones.

clone_size: -; v_call: TRBV11-2; d_call: TRBD1; j_call: TRBJ2-4; cdr3_nt: TGTGCCAGCAGCTTAGACGTCGGGACAGGGGGAGCGGACATTCAGTACTTC; cdr3_aa: CASSLDVGTGGADIQYF
clone_size: -; v_call: TRBV7-3; d_call: TRBD1; j_call: TRBJ2-1; cdr3_nt: TGTGCCAGCAGCAGAGACAGGGACTCCTACAATGAGCAGTTCTTC; cdr3_aa: CASSRDRDSYNEQFF
clone_size: -; v_call: TRBV4-3; d_call: -; j_call: TRBJ1-2; cdr3_nt: TGCGCCAGCAGCACTCACCTCGACAGGAACTATGGCTACACCTTC; cdr3_aa: CASSTHLDRNYGYTF
clone_size: -; v_call: TRBV6-1; d_call: TRBD1; j_call: TRBJ1-1; cdr3_nt: TGTGCCAGCAGTGACCCTAAAGGGGACAGAAACACTGAAGCTTTCTTT; cdr3_aa: CASSDPKGDRNTEAFF
clone_size: few; v_call: TRBV30; d_call: -; j_call: TRBJ1-1; cdr3_nt: TGTGCCTGGAGGGGGACCTCCAGGGTTGAAGCTTTCTTT; cdr3_aa: CAWRGTSRVEAFF
clone_size: -; v_call: TRBV6-1; d_call: TRBD1; j_call: TRBJ1-5; cdr3_nt: TGTGCCAGCAAACCGGTACAGGGGGCAGAGCAGCCCCAGCATTTT; cdr3_aa: CASKPVQGAEQPQHF
clone_size: -; v_call: TRBV28; d_call: TRBD1; j_call: TRBJ1-1; cdr3_nt: TGTGCCAGCAGTTTCCCAGGACAGGGGGCCCGCGGGGAAGCTTTCTTT; cdr3_aa: CASSFPGQGARGEAFF
clone_size: once; v_call: TRBV7-2; d_call: TRBD1; j_call: TRBJ2-5; cdr3_nt: TGTGCCAGCAGCTTGGGGATTACAGGGGGCCAAGAGACCCAGTACTTC; cdr3_aa: CASSLGITGGQETQYF
clone_size: -; v_call: TRBV7-2; d_call: TRBD1; j_call: TRBJ2-1; cdr3_nt: TGTGCCAGCAGTCTGACAGGGGACGTATACAATGAGCAGTTCTTC; cdr3_aa: CASSLTGDVYNEQFF
clone_size: -; v_call: TRBV7-6; d_call: TRBD1; j_call: TRBJ1-1; cdr3_nt: TGTGCCAGCAGCTTAGGTGGACAGGGGAACACTGAAGCTTTCTTT; cdr3_aa: CASSLGGQGNTEAFF
clone_size: few; v_call: TRBV28; d_call: -; j_call: TRBJ1-1; cdr3_nt: TGTGCCAGCAGGTGGTGGCTGAACACTGAAGCTTTCTTT; cdr3_aa: CASRWWLNTEAFF
clone_size: once; v_call: TRBV7-2; d_call: -; j_call: TRBJ2-7; cdr3_nt: TGTGCCAGCAGCTTAAGCTTGCTCCGGGACACTTCCTACGAGCAGTACTTC; cdr3_aa: CASSLSLLRDTSYEQYF
clone_size: -; v_call: TRBV5-6; d_call: -; j_call: TRBJ2-1; cdr3_nt: TGTGCCAGCAGCCGAGGACTTCCAGAGGTTAGCTCCTACAATGAGCAGTTCTTC; cdr3_aa: CASSRGLPEVSSYNEQFF
clone_size: -; v_call: TRBV9; d_call: -; j_call: TRBJ2-3; cdr3_nt: TGTGCCAGCAGCGTAGGGGGAGCCCATTCAACCACAGATACGCAGTATTTT; cdr3_aa: CASSVGGAHSTTDTQYF
clone_size: -; v_call: TRBV27; d_call: TRBD1; j_call: TRBJ2-7; cdr3_nt: TGTGCCAGCAGTCGGACAGGCCCTTCCTACGAGCAGTACTTC; cdr3_aa: CASSRTGPSYEQYF
clone_size: once; v_call: TRBV28; d_call: TRBD1; j_call: TRBJ1-2; cdr3_nt: TGTGCCAGCAGCCCCGGGACAGGGGTAGGTGGCTACACCTTC; cdr3_aa: CASSPGTGVGGYTF
clone_size: -; v_call: TRBV5-1; d_call: TRBD2; j_call: TRBJ2-1; cdr3_nt: TGCGCCAGCAGCTTGGAACTAGCGGGCTACAATGAGCAGTTCTTC; cdr3_aa: CASSLELAGYNEQFF
clone_size: -; v_call: TRBV5-1; d_call: TRBD2; j_call: TRBJ2-1; cdr3_nt: TGCGCCAGCAGCCTCCCTAGCGGGAGTATGGATGAGCAGTTCTTC; cdr3_aa: CASSLPSGSMDEQFF
clone_size: -; v_call: TRBV7-3; d_call: -; j_call: TRBJ2-5; cdr3_nt: TGTGCCAGCAGTCACGGGGGCCGTGTGGAGACCCAGTACTTC; cdr3_aa: CASSHGGRVETQYF
clone_size: -; v_call: TRBV4-1; d_call: -; j_call: TRBJ1-1; cdr3_nt: TGCGCCAGCAGCCAGGACCCGACAGGGAACACTGAAGCTTTCTTT; cdr3_aa: CASSQDPTGNTEAFF
clone_size: -; v_call: TRBV5-1; d_call: -; j_call: TRBJ2-6; cdr3_nt: TGCGCCAGCAGCTTGGAGGGACCGGGAACTCCAGGGGCCAACGTCCTGACTTTC; cdr3_aa: CASSLEGPGTPGANVLTF
clone_size: -; v_call: TRBV5-4; d_call: -; j_call: TRBJ1-2; cdr3_nt: TGTGCCAGCAGCTTGGCCTGGCAGAGCTATGGCTACACCTTC; cdr3_aa: CASSLAWQSYGYTF
clone_size: -; v_call: TRBV5-1; d_call: -; j_call: TRBJ2-2; cdr3_nt: TGCGCCAGCAGACAGGGACAGAACACCGGGGAGCTGTTTTTT; cdr3_aa: CASRQGQNTGELFF
clone_size: -; v_call: TRBV19; d_call: TRBD2; j_call: TRBJ2-3; cdr3_nt: TGTGCCAGTAGTATAGAAGGCGGGAGTAAGACAGATACGCAGTATTTT; cdr3_aa: CASSIEGGSKTDTQYF
clone_size: -; v_call: TRBV5-8; d_call: TRBD2; j_call: TRBJ2-1; cdr3_nt: TGTGCCAGCATCCCTCCCGGGGGGGTATATGGGTTCTTC; cdr3_aa: CASIPPGGVYGFF
clone_size: -; v_call: TRBV18; d_call: -; j_call: TRBJ2-7; cdr3_nt: TGTGCCAGCTCACCACCCAGACCCCTTTTCGAGCAGTACTTC; cdr3_aa: CASSPPRPLFEQYF
clone_size: once; v_call: TRBV6-1; d_call: -; j_call: TRBJ1-5; cdr3_nt: TGTGCCAGCAGTGATGACCGAAGGGGCGGGACATCCAATCAGCCCCAGCATTTT; cdr3_aa: CASSDDRRGGTSNQPQHF
clone_size: -; v_call: TRBV6-1; d_call: -; j_call: TRBJ2-7; cdr3_nt: TGTGCCAGCAGTGAAGGAATCCACGAGCAGTACTTC; cdr3_aa: CASSEGIHEQYF
clone_size: few; v_call: TRBV9; d_call: -; j_call: TRBJ1-1; cdr3_nt: TGTGCCAGCAGCGTAGTTCAGACAGTGACGAACACTGAAGCTTTCTTT; cdr3_aa: CASSVVQTVTNTEAFF
clone_size: -; v_call: TRBV6-1; d_call: TRBD1; j_call: TRBJ1-1; cdr3_nt: TGTGCCAGCAGTGGCTCCACAGGGGGGGACCGGGCCACTGAAGCTTTCTTT; cdr3_aa: CASSGSTGGDRATEAFF
clone_size: -; v_call: TRBV7-3; d_call: TRBD2; j_call: TRBJ2-3; cdr3_nt: TGTGCCAGCAGCAAAATTGGGGGAGGGAGTGCGGGAGATACGCAGTATTTT; cdr3_aa: CASSKIGGGSAGDTQYF
clone_size: -; v_call: TRBV5-1; d_call: -; j_call: TRBJ1-4; cdr3_nt: TGCGCCAGCAGCCTTACAGGGAGAGGTGAAAAACTGTTTTTT; cdr3_aa: CASSLTGRGEKLFF
clone_size: -; v_call: TRBV25-1; d_call: -; j_call: TRBJ2-4; cdr3_nt: TGTGCCAGCAGTGAATTAGGAGTAGGAGGGGTCATTCAGTACTTC; cdr3_aa: CASSELGVGGVIQYF